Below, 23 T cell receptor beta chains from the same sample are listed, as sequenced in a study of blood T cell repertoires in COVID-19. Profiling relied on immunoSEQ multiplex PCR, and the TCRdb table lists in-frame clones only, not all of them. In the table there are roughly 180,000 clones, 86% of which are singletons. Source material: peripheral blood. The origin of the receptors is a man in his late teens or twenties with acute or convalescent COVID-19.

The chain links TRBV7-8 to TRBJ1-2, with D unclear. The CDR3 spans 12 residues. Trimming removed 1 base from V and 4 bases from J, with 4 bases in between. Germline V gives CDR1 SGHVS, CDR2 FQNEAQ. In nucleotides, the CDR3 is TGTGCCAGCAGCTTAGACGGCTATGGCTACACCTTC. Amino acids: CASSLDGYGYTF. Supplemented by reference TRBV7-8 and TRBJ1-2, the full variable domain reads GAGVSQSPRYKVAKRGQDVALRCDPISGHVSLFWYQQALGQGPEFLTYFQNEAQLDKSGLPSDRFFAERPEGSVSTLKIQRTQQEDSAVYLCASSLDGYGYTFGSGTRLTVV.

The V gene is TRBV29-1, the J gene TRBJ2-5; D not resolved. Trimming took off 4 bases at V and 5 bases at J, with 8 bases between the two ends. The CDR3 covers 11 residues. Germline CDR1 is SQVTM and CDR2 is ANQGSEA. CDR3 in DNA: TGCAGCGTTGCTTGGGCGGAGACCCAGTACTTC. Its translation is CSVAWAETQYF.

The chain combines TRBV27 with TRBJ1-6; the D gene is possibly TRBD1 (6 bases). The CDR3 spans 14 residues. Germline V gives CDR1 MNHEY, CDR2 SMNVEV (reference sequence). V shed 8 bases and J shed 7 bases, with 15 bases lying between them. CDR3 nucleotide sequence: TGTGCCAGCGGATTCGACAGGATCAATTCACCCCTCCACTTT. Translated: CASGFDRINSPLHF.

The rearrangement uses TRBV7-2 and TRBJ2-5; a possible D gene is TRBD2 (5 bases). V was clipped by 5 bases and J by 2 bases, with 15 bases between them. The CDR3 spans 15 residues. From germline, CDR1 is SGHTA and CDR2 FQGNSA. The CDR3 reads CASSPYWGEQETQYF. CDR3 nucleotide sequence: TGTGCCAGCAGCCCATATTGGGGAGAGCAAGAGACCCAGTACTTC. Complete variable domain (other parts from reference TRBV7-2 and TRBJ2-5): GAGVSQSPSNKVTEKGKDVELRCDPISGHTALYWYRQSLGQGLEFLIYFQGNSAPDKSGLPSDRFSAERTGGSVSTLTIQRTQQEDSAVYLCASSPYWGEQETQYFGPGTRLLVL.

This CDR3 is CASSPTAPRGETQYF. CDR3 DNA sequence: TGTGCCAGCAGTCCGACAGCACCCCGGGGGGAGACCCAGTACTTC. The chain has TRBV27 and TRBJ2-5, with D maybe TRBD2 (6 bases). The CDR3 loop spans 15 amino acids. Trimming removed 5 bases at V and 5 bases at J, with 18 bases between. The germline gives CDR1 MNHEY, CDR2 SMNVEV (reference sequence).

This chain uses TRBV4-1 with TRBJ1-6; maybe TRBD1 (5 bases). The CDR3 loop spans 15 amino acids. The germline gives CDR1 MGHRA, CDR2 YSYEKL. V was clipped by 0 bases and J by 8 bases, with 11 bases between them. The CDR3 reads CASSQDRGFDSPLHF. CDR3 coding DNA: TGCGCCAGCAGCCAAGATAGGGGTTTCGATTCACCCCTCCACTTT.

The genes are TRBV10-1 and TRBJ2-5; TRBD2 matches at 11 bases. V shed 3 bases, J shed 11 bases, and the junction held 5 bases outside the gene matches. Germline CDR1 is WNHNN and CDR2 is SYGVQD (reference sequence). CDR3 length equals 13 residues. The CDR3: CASSDRTSGFQYF. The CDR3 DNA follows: TGCGCCAGCAGTGATCGGACTAGCGGGTTTCAGTACTTC.

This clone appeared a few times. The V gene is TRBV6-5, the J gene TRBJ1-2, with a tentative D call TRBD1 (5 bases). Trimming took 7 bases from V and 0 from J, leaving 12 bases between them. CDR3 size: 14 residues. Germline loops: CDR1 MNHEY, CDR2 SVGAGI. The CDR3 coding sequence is TGTGCCAGCAATAGGGGAAACCCTAACTATGGCTACACCTTC. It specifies CASNRGNPNYGYTF.

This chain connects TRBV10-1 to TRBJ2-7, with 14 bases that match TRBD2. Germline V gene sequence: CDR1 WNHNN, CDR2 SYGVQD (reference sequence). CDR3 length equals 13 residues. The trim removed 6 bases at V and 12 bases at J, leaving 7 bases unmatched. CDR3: CASSPGTSGGLYV. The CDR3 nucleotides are TGCGCCAGCAGCCCTGGGACTAGCGGGGGCCTGTACGTC.

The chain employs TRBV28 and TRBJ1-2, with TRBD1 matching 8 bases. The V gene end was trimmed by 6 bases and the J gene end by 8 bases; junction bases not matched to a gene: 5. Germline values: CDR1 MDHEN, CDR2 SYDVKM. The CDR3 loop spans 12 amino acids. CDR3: CASSPSGGGYTF. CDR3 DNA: TGTGCCAGCAGCCCGTCAGGGGGCGGCTACACCTTC.

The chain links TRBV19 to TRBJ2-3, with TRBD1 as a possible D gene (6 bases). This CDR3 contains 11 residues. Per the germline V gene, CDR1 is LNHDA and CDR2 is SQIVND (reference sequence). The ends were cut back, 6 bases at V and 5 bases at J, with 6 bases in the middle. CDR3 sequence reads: CASRGGDTQYF. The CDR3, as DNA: TGTGCCAGTAGAGGGGGAGATACGCAGTATTTT.

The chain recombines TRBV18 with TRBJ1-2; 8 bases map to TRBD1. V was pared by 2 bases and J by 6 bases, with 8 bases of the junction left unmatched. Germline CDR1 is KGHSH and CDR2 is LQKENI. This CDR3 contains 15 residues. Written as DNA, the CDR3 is TGTGCCAGCTCACCATTAGCTGCAGGGGGCAATGGCTACACCTTC. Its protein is CASSPLAAGGNGYTF.

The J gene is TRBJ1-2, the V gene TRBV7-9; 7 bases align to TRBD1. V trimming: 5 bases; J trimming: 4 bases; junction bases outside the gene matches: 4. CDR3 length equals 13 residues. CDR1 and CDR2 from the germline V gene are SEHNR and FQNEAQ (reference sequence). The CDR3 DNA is TGTGCCAGCAGCGCCCGGACAGGCTATGGCTACACCTTC. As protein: CASSARTGYGYTF. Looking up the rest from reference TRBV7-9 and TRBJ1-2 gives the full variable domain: DTGVSQNPRHKITKRGQNVTFRCDPISEHNRLYWYRQTLGQGPEFLTYFQNEAQLEKSRLLSDRFSAERPKGSFSTLEIQRTEQGDSAMYLCASSARTGYGYTFGSGTRLTVV.

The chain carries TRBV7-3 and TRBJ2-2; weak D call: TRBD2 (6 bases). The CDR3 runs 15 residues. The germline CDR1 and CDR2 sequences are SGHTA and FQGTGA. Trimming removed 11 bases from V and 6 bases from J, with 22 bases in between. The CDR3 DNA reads TGTGCCGCTCCGGCGGAGGGGCGTAAAGCCGGGGAGCTGTTTTTT. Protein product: CAAPAEGRKAGELFF.

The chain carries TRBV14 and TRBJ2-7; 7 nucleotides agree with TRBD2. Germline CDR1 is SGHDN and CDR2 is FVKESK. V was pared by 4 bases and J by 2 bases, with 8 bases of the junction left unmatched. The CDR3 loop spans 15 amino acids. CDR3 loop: CASSPIASGTYEQYF. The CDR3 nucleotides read TGTGCCAGCAGCCCCATCGCTAGCGGAACCTACGAGCAGTACTTC. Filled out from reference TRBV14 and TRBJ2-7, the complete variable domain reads EAGVTQFPSHSVIEKGQTVTLRCDPISGHDNLYWYRRVMGKEIKFLLHFVKESKQDESGMPNNRFLAERTGGTYSTLKVQPAELEDSGVYFCASSPIASGTYEQYFGPGTRLTVT.

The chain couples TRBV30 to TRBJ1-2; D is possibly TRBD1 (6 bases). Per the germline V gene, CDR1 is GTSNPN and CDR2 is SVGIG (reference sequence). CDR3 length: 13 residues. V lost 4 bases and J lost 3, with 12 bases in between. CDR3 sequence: CAWNSGGDYGYTF. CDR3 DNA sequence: TGTGCCTGGAACAGCGGGGGCGACTATGGCTACACCTTC.

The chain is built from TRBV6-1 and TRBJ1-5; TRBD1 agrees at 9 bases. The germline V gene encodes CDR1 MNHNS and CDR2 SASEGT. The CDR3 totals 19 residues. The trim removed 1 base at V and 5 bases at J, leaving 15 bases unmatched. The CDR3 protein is CASSEVRGPGQGSYQPQHF. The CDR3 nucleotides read TGTGCCAGCAGTGAAGTTAGGGGACCGGGACAGGGATCTTATCAGCCCCAGCATTTT.

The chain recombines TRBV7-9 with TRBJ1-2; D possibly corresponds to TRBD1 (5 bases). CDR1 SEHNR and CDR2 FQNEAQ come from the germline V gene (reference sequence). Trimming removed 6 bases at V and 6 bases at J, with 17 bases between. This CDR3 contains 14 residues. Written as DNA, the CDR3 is TGTGCCAGCAGTTACCCTACGGGGGAGAATGGCTACACCTTC. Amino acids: CASSYPTGENGYTF.

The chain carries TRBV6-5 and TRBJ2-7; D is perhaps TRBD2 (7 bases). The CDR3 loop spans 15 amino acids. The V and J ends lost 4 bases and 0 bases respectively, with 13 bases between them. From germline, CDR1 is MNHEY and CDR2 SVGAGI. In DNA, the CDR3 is TGTGCCAGCAGTTCACGGGGGGCGAGCTCCTACGAGCAGTACGTC. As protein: CASSSRGASSYEQYV.

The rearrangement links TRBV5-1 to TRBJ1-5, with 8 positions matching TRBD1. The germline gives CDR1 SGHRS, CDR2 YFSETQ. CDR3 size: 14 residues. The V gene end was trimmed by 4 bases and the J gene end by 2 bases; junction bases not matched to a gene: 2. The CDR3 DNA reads TGCGCCAGCAGCGAGGGACAGGGCAATCAGCCCCAGCATTTT. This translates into CASSEGQGNQPQHF.

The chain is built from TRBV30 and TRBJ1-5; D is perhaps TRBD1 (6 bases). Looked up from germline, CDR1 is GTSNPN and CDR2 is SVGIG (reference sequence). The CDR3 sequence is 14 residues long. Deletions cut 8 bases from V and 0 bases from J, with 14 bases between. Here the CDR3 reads CAASTGNSNQPQHF. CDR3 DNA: TGTGCCGCATCAACAGGGAATAGCAATCAGCCCCAGCATTTT.

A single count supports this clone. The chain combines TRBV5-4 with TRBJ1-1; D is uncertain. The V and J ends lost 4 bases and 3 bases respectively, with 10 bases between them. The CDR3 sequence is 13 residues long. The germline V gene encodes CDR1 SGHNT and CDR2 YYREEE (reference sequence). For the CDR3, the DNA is TGTGCCAGCAGCGGAGACCGAGACACTGAAGCTTTCTTT. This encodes CASSGDRDTEAFF. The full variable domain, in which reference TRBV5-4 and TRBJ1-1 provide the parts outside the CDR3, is ETGVTQSPTHLIKTRGQQVTLRCSSQSGHNTVSWYQQALGQGPQFIFQYYREEENGRGNFPPRFSGLQFPNYSSELNVNALELDDSALYLCASSGDRDTEAFFGQGTRLTVV.

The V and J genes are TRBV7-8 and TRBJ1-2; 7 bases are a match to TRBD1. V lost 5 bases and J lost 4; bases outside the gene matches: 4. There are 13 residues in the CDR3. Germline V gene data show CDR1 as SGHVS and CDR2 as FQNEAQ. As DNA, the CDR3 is TGTGCCAGCAGCCTCGACAGGGCCTATGGCTACACCTTC. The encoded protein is CASSLDRAYGYTF.